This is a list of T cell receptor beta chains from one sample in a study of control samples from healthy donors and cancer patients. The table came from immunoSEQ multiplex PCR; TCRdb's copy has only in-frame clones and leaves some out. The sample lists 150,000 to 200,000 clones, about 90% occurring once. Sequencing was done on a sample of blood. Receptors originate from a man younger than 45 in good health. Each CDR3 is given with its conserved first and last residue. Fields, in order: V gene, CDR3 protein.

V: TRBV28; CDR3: CASSLFRQGEGCTF
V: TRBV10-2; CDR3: CASSEIGLNEQYF
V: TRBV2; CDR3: CASSGDRVKTEAFF
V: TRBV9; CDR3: CASSVQGGGGGYTF
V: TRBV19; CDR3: CASSIPGLLNTEAFF
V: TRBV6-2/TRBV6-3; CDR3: CASSHPGEAGALGQYF
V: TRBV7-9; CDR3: CASSSDRVTEAFF
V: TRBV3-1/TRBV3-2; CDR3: CASSQVSGGGIDTQYF
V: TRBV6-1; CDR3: CASSEKGGGRKNTEAFF
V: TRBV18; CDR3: CASSSTHGRGNSPLHF
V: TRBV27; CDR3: CASRTRWESKGYTF
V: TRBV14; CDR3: CASSQVTDTSVGYGYTF
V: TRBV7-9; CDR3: CASSSDSGLSYEQYF
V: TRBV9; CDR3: CASSVKDSFNGYTF
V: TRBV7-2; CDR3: CASSPGETQYF
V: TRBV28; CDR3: CASSLGGLAGYTQETQYF